This TCR beta chain was identified in a study of cytomegalovirus exposure and HLA in healthy donors (dated by TCRdb to about 2017). General notes on the study: In an earlier analysis of roughly 500 of the donors, 276 Gb of sequence data and some 120 million unique TCR beta sequences from about 179 million T cells were reported. An early release that covered 500 to 800 HLA-typed donors contained around 300 gigabases of sequencing data and 75 million to 100 million unique TCR sequences. Of the 350 to 450 genotyped donors, approximately 83% fell in the genetic ancestry cluster associated with self-reported Caucasian donors. The study aimed to test whether signatures of past pathogen exposure could be identified by cataloging public T cell receptors. The T cell repertoires of under 750 subjects were profiled by immunosequencing and related to cytomegalovirus serostatus. A separate validation cohort of over a hundred different subjects was used in addition to the approximately 640-subject first cohort. To predict cytomegalovirus infection status, the study combined high-throughput TCR immunosequencing, statistical association of individual TCRs with disease status, and machine learning. To study patterns of TCR occurrence, a later analysis re-analyzed previously published TCR beta repertoires from 666 donors and added high-resolution HLA genotyping. Rather than using new phenotypic data, the later analysis identified candidate immune exposures from TCR beta sequences and from how often those sequences occurred across donors. To decide whether each TCR beta V gene segment behaved as functional or pseudogenic, an earlier analysis of some 580 of the donors relied on high-throughput TCR beta sequencing. Alongside the repertoire data, information on donor age, sex, ethnicity and CMV serostatus was compiled. Genome-wide SNP genotypes for about 60% of the 666 donors were used in a later genetic analysis, which treated that subset as a discovery cohort. All discovery cohort repertoires had been generated using a single sequencing platform. HLA typing included class I and class II loci at four-digit resolution. The number of donors typed differed by locus, with about 620-630 for A, B, C, DRB1 and DQB1, around 500 for DQA1, about 610 for DPA1, and around 430 for DPB1. Because of strong linkage in the cohort, roughly five DR-DQ haplotypes were treated as single units for association and clustering. Among several hundred genotyped donors of the cohort, an average of approximately 240,000 unique TCR beta nucleotide sequences was sequenced per donor, of which about 20% were non-productive.

The cohort comprised some 700 healthy bone marrow donors. At the time of sampling, every cohort member was nominally healthy, though immune exposures that went unrecorded were likely present. The donor was CMV seronegative and was included in the group of a few hundred seronegative cohort members. A peripheral blood sample was collected from each donor, and TCR beta sequencing was performed on peripheral blood mononuclear cells. Genomic DNA was extracted from the blood cell samples with the Qiagen DNeasy Blood Extraction Kit. The CDR3, from cysteine to phenylalanine, totals 15 residues. The sequence is cut down to CDR3 DNA, 45 bases in frame from base 1. From a lookup of the germline V gene (reference sequence), CDR1 and CDR2 are SEHNR and FQNEAQ. V drops 1 base and J drops 1 base, leaving 10 bases in between. What the study reported, not specific to this receptor: A further reported finding was that TCR beta sequences accurately predicted the HLA-A and HLA-B alleles for most subjects in the first cohort. The 87-base-pair reads could not distinguish some IMGT-functional V segments, including TRBV6-2 and TRBV6-3, so those segments were excluded. Because counts were too low, about 18 rarely observed V segments, including chromosome 9 orphons, were left out of the earlier analysis of several hundred of the donors. V-gene and J-gene trimming of TCR beta chains was associated with a missense DCLRE1C variant in a later genetic analysis, and the association was replicated in an independent cohort. An earlier analysis of several hundred of the donors showed that most TCR beta V segments appeared in productive rearrangements either about 90% or about 30% of the time, which broadly matched IMGT annotations. When HLA alleles, especially DR and DQ, strongly co-occurred, attributing TCR associations to individual alleles was difficult. The study listed 164 TCR beta chains as associated with cytomegalovirus. Several of the top co-occurrence clusters appeared to be linked to parvovirus B19, influenza, CMV and Epstein-Barr virus, according to a later analysis. In a later genetic analysis, fewer N-insertions in productive TCRs were reported among donors in an Asian-associated ancestry cluster than the roughly 700-donor mean. The classifier was reported to diagnose cytomegalovirus status with high specificity and sensitivity in both the original cohort and the validation cohort. In a later analysis, TCR association rates were found to vary across HLA loci, with the most associated TCRs seen for DRB1 alleles and the fewest for HLA-C alleles. Immune exposure information for the cohort was limited to CMV serostatus. A later analysis found that HLA-associated TCR beta chains were more clonally expanded and had lower generation probabilities than equally common non-associated chains. In vitro tests confirmed that a few of the cytomegalovirus-associated TCR beta chains recognize cytomegalovirus antigens. A group of highly shared sequence variants was considered likely to be a technical artifact of the sequencing pipeline. Correlated functional status among segregating V segments might reflect linkage disequilibrium, but an unknown experimental factor could not be ruled out. The authors suggested that the approach could potentially be generalized to other disease states and immunological phenotypes. HLA typing was unavailable for some donors at each locus, so association tests used only the typed subset. Presence/absence analyses assumed roughly uniform sequencing depth across donors, an assumption that may not hold. Most TCR sequences were seen in very few donors, while some public TCRs were found in many individuals. Specific HLA alleles were associated with about 17,000 TCR beta sequences at a false discovery rate of 0.05 in a later analysis. The cohort was sequenced for TCR beta chains only, and without alpha or paired-chain data the features that could be detected were limited. In a later analysis, most CMV-associated TCR beta chains were found to appear HLA-restricted, with HLA associations seemingly driven largely by CMV exposure.

Preparation of the library involved the immunoSEQ multiplex PCR assay. A mixture of 60 forward primers for TCR Vbeta segments and 13 reverse primers for TCR Jbeta segments was used in the multiplex PCR. Amplification of the CDR3 region of rearranged TCR beta genes was performed with a multiplex PCR assay on genomic DNA. The amplified TCR beta libraries were sequenced on the Illumina HiSeq System as 87-base-pair reads. Regarding the original processing steps: A later analysis counted approximately 74 million unique TCR beta chains across the roughly 700 repertoires, and roughly 11 million of these chains were shared by at least two donors. Raw reads were error-corrected and collapsed into unique sequences with a nearest-neighbor algorithm that merged closely related sequences to remove PCR and sequencing errors. CDR3 sequences were aligned to IMGT reference sequences to assign V, D and J gene segments. For a sequence to be retained, at least a six-nucleotide match to both a V gene segment and a J gene segment was required. Rearrangements were called productive when the CDR3 lacked stop codons and stayed in frame with V and J; all others were non-productive. Following IMGT convention, CDR3 was defined as the stretch from the second conserved V-encoded cysteine to the conserved J-encoded phenylalanine. The earlier analysis of 550 to 650 of the donors excluded any sequence lacking an unambiguous match to a single V gene segment. An earlier analysis of fewer than 650 of the donors classified V segments as functional when productive rearrangements were above 56.7% and as segregating when the standard deviation between donors was above 5%. To diagnose cytomegalovirus status from the catalog of TCR beta chain sequences, a statistical classification framework was built. V and J gene assignment, in a later analysis, came from comparing TCR nucleotide sequences with IMGT/GENE-DB human TR gene sequences. The TCRdist pipeline was used in a later analysis to assign CDR3 sequences and most-parsimonious VDJ recombination scenarios. In a later analysis, every TCR beta chain was defined by the combination of its CDR3 amino acid sequence and its V-gene family, and reads without a unique V-gene family were dropped. As a way to deal with suspected cross-contamination and a sequencing artifact, a later analysis dropped 450 to 600 nucleotide sequences that were highly shared and had low generation probability. A later analysis calculated a clonal expansion index for each public chain from normalized within-repertoire ranks of inferred template counts. In a later analysis, generation probabilities were computed using a VDJ recombination model fitted to out-of-frame rearrangements, and the results were checked against IGoR. In a later analysis, hypergeometric tests were used to score TCR-TCR, TCR-HLA and TCR-CMV co-occurrence, with a repertoire-size bias correction applied to TCR pairs. False discovery rates were estimated in a later analysis by permuting HLA or CMV assignments 20 times. In a later analysis, co-occurring TCRs were grouped using DBSCAN, and TCRdist sequence similarity was added for clustering within HLA-allele-positive subsets. For co-occurrence clustering, repertoires with fewer than 30,000 or more than 120,000 public chains were excluded, along with 5 or 6 repertoires with anomalous nucleotide sharing. The table was pulled from immuneACCESS by TCRdb, which kept in-frame rearrangements only. Such tables lose some clones; where checked, under half of the loss comes from unresolved V genes, and the rest has no known cause. The V and J calls and clone size were taken over from that table, and D and trimming were inferred from the DNA. This sample comprises about 180,000 clones, approximately 84% of them detected only once. The ten largest clones add up to 1% of the sample.

In regard to this clone: Its recognized antigen is unknown. Base-call qualities are not available, and no considerably larger clone is one nucleotide away.

This chain joins TRBV7-9 to TRBJ1-1; TRBD1 is possibly the D segment (5 matching bases). This clonotype originated in a man aged 25-40 years in good health and CMV-seronegative. The sample comprised PBMCs. The CDR3 reads CASSLGGGSNTEAFF. The sequence in DNA is TGTGCCAGCAGCTTAGGCGGGGGGTCGAACACTGAAGCTTTCTTT.